The 18 T cell receptor beta chains given below trace back to one sample, sequenced in a study of blood T cell repertoires in COVID-19. The protocol was immunoSEQ multiplex PCR, while the TCRdb copy is restricted to in-frame clones and leaves out a portion. The sample contains some 61,000 clones, roughly 88% of which appear only once. Sequenced sample: peripheral blood. These receptors all come from a man in his thirties or forties with acute or convalescent COVID-19.

The chain carries TRBV28 and TRBJ1-2; 9 bases agree with TRBD1. V was clipped by 5 bases and J by 9 bases; unmatched bases: 7. This CDR3 spans 13 amino acids. In germline, CDR1 is MDHEN, CDR2 SYDVKM. CDR3 protein: CASSIQGALSYTF. CDR3 sequence (DNA): TGTGCCAGCAGTATACAGGGGGCGCTTAGCTACACCTTC.

This clone was counted a few times. The J gene is TRBJ1-6, the V gene TRBV7-2; TRBD1 matches 8 bases. The germline CDR1 and CDR2 sequences are SGHTA and FQGNSA. The CDR3 loop spans 16 amino acids. Trimming took 1 base from V and 10 from J; bases not matched to a gene: 9. The CDR3 coding sequence is TGTGCCAGCAGCTTAGAGGCCTCCAGGGGGCCGTCACCCCTCCACTTT. Translated: CASSLEASRGPSPLHF.

V gene TRBV7-8 combines with J gene TRBJ2-4; a possible D gene is TRBD2 (5 bases). The CDR3 length is 19 residues. Trimming left V 2 bases short and J 0 bases short, with 20 bases between. CDR1 and CDR2 from the germline V gene are SGHVS and FQNEAQ. Here the CDR3 DNA reads TGTGCCAGCAGCTTAATCCCGGCTTCGGGGTTGGTAGCCAAAAACATTCAGTACTTC. Translating it yields CASSLIPASGLVAKNIQYF. The full variable domain, its missing parts supplied by reference TRBV7-8 and TRBJ2-4, is GAGVSQSPRYKVAKRGQDVALRCDPISGHVSLFWYQQALGQGPEFLTYFQNEAQLDKSGLPSDRFFAERPEGSVSTLKIQRTQQEDSAVYLCASSLIPASGLVAKNIQYFGAGTRLSVL.

This clone was detected only a few times. The rearrangement links TRBV21-1 to TRBJ1-5; the table's D call, TRBD1, has no DNA check behind it. TRBV21-1 is tagged as a pseudogene. The CDR3 extends over 16 amino acids. CDR3: CASSKPHLSGYQPQHF. CDR3 bases: TGTGCCAGCAGCAAACCGCACCTTTCAGGGTACCAGCCCCAGCATTTT.

CDR3 region: CASSLSVRSYGYTF. In DNA, the CDR3 is TGTGCCAGCAGTTTATCTGTCAGGTCCTATGGCTACACCTTC. This chain uses TRBV27 with TRBJ1-2, with unresolved D. V was cut by 0 bases and J by 4 bases, with 9 bases left in between. This CDR3 comprises 14 residues. Germline-derived CDR1 and CDR2 are MNHEY and SMNVEV (reference sequence).

The genes are TRBV7-2 and TRBJ1-2, with D possibly being TRBD1 (6 bases). V was pared by 0 bases and J by 8 bases, with 13 bases between. This CDR3 is built from 14 residues. CDR1 is SGHTA, CDR2 FQGNSA, per germline. This chain's CDR3 is CASSLAGAQGGYTF. In DNA form, the CDR3 reads TGTGCCAGCAGCTTAGCGGGGGCGCAGGGGGGCTACACCTTC.

Only one count was recorded for this clone. V is TRBV2 and J is TRBJ2-2; 10 bases agree with TRBD2. This CDR3 has 17 residues. V dropped 6 bases and J dropped 6; count of bases not matched to a gene: 13. Germline V lookup: CDR1 SNHLY, CDR2 FYNNEI. CDR3 protein: CASRGLAGVLRAGELFF. DNA of the CDR3: TGTGCCAGCAGAGGCCTAGCGGGAGTTCTTAGGGCCGGGGAGCTGTTTTTT.

This chain connects TRBV4-2 to TRBJ2-7; no clear D. This CDR3 is built from 11 residues. Trimming took off 1 base at V and 6 bases at J, with 4 bases between the two ends. Germline CDR1 is LGHNA and CDR2 is YNFKEQ. The chain's CDR3 is CASSQGREQYF. CDR3 sequence (DNA): TGTGCCAGCAGCCAAGGTCGCGAGCAGTACTTC.

The chain couples TRBV2 to TRBJ1-1; 7 bases fit TRBD1. This CDR3 is 15 amino acids long. The junction had 13 bases not matched to a gene; V was cut back by 7 bases and J by 5 bases. Germline CDR1 is SNHLY and CDR2 is FYNNEI. The CDR3: CASTGTAIFVTEAFF. In nucleotides, the CDR3 is TGTGCCAGCACAGGGACAGCCATTTTTGTTACTGAAGCTTTCTTT.

This rearrangement joins TRBV6-5 to TRBJ2-3; TRBD2 agrees at 7 bases. This CDR3 is built from 14 residues. Germline-derived CDR1 and CDR2 are MNHEY and SVGAGI. With V trimmed by 6 bases and J by 6 bases, 9 bases remained unmatched. The CDR3 protein is CASRPSGVRDTQYF. CDR3 DNA sequence: TGTGCCAGCAGGCCCAGCGGGGTTCGGGATACGCAGTATTTT.

The J gene is TRBJ2-1, the V gene TRBV2, with 9 bases lining up with TRBD2. The CDR3 has 15 amino acids. The V and J ends lost 4 bases and 6 bases, in that order; junction bases with no gene match: 7. Looked up from germline, CDR1 is SNHLY and CDR2 is FYNNEI. The chain's CDR3 is CASSVGRGGSNEQFF. The CDR3 DNA follows: TGTGCCAGCAGTGTAGGGCGGGGGGGATCCAATGAGCAGTTCTTC.

This clone was seen only a few times. The chain carries TRBV5-1 and TRBJ2-7; 10 bases are shared with TRBD2. The germline gives CDR1 SGHRS, CDR2 YFSETQ. The length of the CDR3 is 17 residues. Unmatched junction bases numbered 11, after V lost 1 base and J lost 4 bases. The CDR3 nucleotides are TGCGCCAGCAGCTTGTCAGCGAGCGGGAGGGCCCTTTACGAGCAGTACTTC. It yields the protein CASSLSASGRALYEQYF.

This chain uses TRBV3-1 (or the pseudogene TRBV3-2) with TRBJ1-2; 7 bases match TRBD1. The CDR3 is made up of 13 amino acids. Germline values: CDR1 LGHDT, CDR2 YNNKEL (reference sequence). V shed 4 bases and J 7 bases; nucleotides not matched to a gene: 6. The CDR3 sequence is CASSPRSGGGYTF. Written as DNA, the CDR3 is TGTGCCAGCAGCCCTAGATCAGGGGGTGGCTACACCTTC.

The rearrangement joins TRBV6-2 or TRBV6-3 to TRBJ1-5; D ambiguous. The CDR3 runs to 13 residues. CDR1 and CDR2 from the germline V gene are MNHEY and SVGEGT. The V end lost 5 bases, the J end lost 4 bases, and 9 bases lay between the germline ends. The DNA for the CDR3 is TGTGCCAGCAGTCCGGGAGAGAATCAGCCCCAGCATTTT. This gives the protein CASSPGENQPQHF.

The chain has TRBV28 and TRBJ2-2, with TRBD2 matching over 10 bases. The CDR3 length is 16 residues. V shed 6 bases, J shed 6 bases, and the junction held 10 bases outside the gene matches. Germline-derived CDR1 and CDR2 are MDHEN and SYDVKM. CDR3 in DNA: TGTGCCAGCAGCCGAATAGCGGGAGGAGGCCCCGGGGAGCTGTTTTTT. It yields the protein CASSRIAGGGPGELFF.

A few counts support this clone. The chain combines TRBV19 with TRBJ2-1; a possible D gene is TRBD2 (6 bases). Germline assignment: CDR1 LNHDA and CDR2 SQIVND (reference sequence). V shed 6 bases and J shed 0 bases, with 12 bases lying between them. This CDR3 spans 15 amino acids. The CDR3 sequence is CASRSGDDSYNEQFF. The DNA for the CDR3 is TGTGCCAGTAGGTCGGGGGACGACTCCTACAATGAGCAGTTCTTC.

V usage is TRBV15 and J usage is TRBJ1-6, with unresolved D. This CDR3 region has 16 residues. Trimming removed 1 base from V and 7 bases from J, with 14 bases in between. Germline values: CDR1 LNHNV, CDR2 YYDKDF (reference sequence). The CDR3 loop reads CATSRGWGGENSPLHF. As DNA, the CDR3 is TGTGCCACCAGCAGAGGATGGGGAGGAGAGAATTCACCCCTCCACTTT.

V gene TRBV4-1 combines with J gene TRBJ2-1; 10 nucleotides line up with TRBD2. The germline V gene encodes CDR1 MGHRA and CDR2 YSYEKL. The ends lost 3 bases at V and 0 bases at J; junction bases unmatched: 8. The CDR3 is 18 amino acids. CDR3 nucleotides: TGCGCCAGCAGCCACCGACTAGCGGGTATAAGCTCCTACAATGAGCAGTTCTTC. Translating it yields CASSHRLAGISSYNEQFF.